This TCR beta chain was identified during a study of blood T cell repertoires in COVID-19. In the study overall: Sites in the United States, Italy and Spain provided acute and convalescent COVID-19 samples. T cells, B-cell-depleted T cells, or PBMCs supplied cDNA or gDNA.

In the authors' workflow: Estimates of nucleated cell counts were drawn from the amplification of reference gene primers. The table came from immunoSEQ multiplex PCR; TCRdb's copy has only in-frame clones and leaves some out. The V and J calls and clone size come from that table; D and trimming were worked out from the DNA. The sample comprises about 13,000 clones, 80% to 90% of which are singletons, and 5% to 5.5% rests with the top ten. J lost 6 bases, V lost 4 bases, and 1 base had no gene match. CDR1 is SGHNT and CDR2 is YYREEE in the germline V gene (reference sequence). The CDR3 consists of 14 residues.

This TCR derives from a human donor in a cohort sampled during active COVID-19. The sequenced sample consisted of peripheral blood. This chain joins TRBV5-4 and TRBJ1-4, with TRBD1 identical over 12 bases. The CDR3 region is CASSRDRGHEKLFF. CDR3 sequence (DNA): TGTGCCAGCAGCCGGGACAGGGGGCATGAAAAACTGTTTTTT.